This entry lists 2 T cell receptor beta chains sequenced from one sample in a study of Tregs in tolerant kidney transplant recipients. Clones were read by immunoSEQ multiplex PCR, and TCRdb kept only the in-frame ones, dropping some. Of more than 95,000 clones in the sample, around nine tenths were seen once. Sequencing was done on a sample of CD4+ T cells from blood. All receptors come from a human donor in good health.

V is TRBV11-2 and J is TRBJ2-1, with 13 bases fitting TRBD2. V was clipped by 3 bases and J by 15 bases; unmatched bases: 14. CDR3 size: 16 residues. Germline V gene data show CDR1 as SGHAT and CDR2 as FQNNGV. Here the CDR3 reads CASSFAPPGTSGTAFF. CDR3 nucleotides: TGTGCCAGCAGCTTCGCACCTCCCGGGACTAGCGGGACCGCGTTCTTC.

The chain employs TRBV5-4 and TRBJ2-5; 8 nucleotides align to TRBD2. The V and J ends lost 1 base and 6 bases, in that order; junction bases with no gene match: 8. The CDR3 totals 15 residues. Germline V gene sequence: CDR1 SGHNT, CDR2 YYREEE (reference sequence). For the CDR3, the DNA is TGTGCCAGCAGCTTGACCGCGGGGGGAGTGAAGACCCAGTACTTC. Protein product: CASSLTAGGVKTQYF.